Included here is one TCR beta chain sequence, with context. The sample originates from a study of T-cell reconstitution after alpha-beta-depleted transplantation in children. V shed 5 bases and J shed 2 bases, with 17 bases lying between them. The CDR3 extends over 16 amino acids. Researchers prepared the TCRbeta library using unique molecular identifiers, the study reports. Using its own MiXCR run on the PCR reads, TCRdb lists one record per CDR3 protein. The repertoire holds 350,000 to 450,000 distinct CDR3 sequences, with approximately 12% as singletons. The origin of this receptor is a human donor who donated a stem cell graft to a child with Fanconi anemia. This chain connects TRBV12-3 or TRBV12-4 to TRBJ2-3, with a weak D call TRBD1 (6 bases). The sample in question was PBMCs, obtained from the stem cell graft. The CDR3 reads CASSPETGPPTDTQYF. CDR3 in DNA: TGTGCCAGCAGTCCCGAGACAGGCCCCCCCACAGATACGCAGTATTTT.